This T cell receptor beta chain was captured in a study of control samples from healthy donors and cancer patients. The assay was immunoSEQ multiplex PCR, and TCRdb's table has in-frame clones only and misses some. The sample totals about 190,000 clones. The CDR3 has 15 amino acids. Deletions cut 0 bases from V and 0 bases from J, with 10 bases between. CDR1 and CDR2 (germline): SGHRS, YFSETQ. V is TRBV5-1 and J is TRBJ2-7; D gene ambiguous. The source material was blood. This sequence was found in a woman between 25 and 40 years old in good health. The CDR3 here is CASSLVTSGSYEQYF. As DNA, the CDR3 is TGCGCCAGCAGCTTGGTCACATCAGGCTCCTACGAGCAGTACTTC.